Listed below are T cell receptor beta chains from one sample, sequenced in a study of T cells after yellow fever vaccination. TCRdb re-analysed the 5' RACE reads in MiXCR, keeping a single row per CDR3 protein. In the table there are about 550,000 distinct CDR3 sequences, around 21% of which are singletons. This material consisted of PBMCs, taken 15 days after the yellow fever booster vaccination. These TCRs come from a man aged 30-40 years who received the YFV17D yellow fever vaccine. Both conserved end residues are part of each CDR3. The D gene is left open where the match is weak. Some rows mark clone size as missing; the rest say once, few, many or name a class of expanded clone.

few,15,TRBD1,TRBJ1-2,TRBV6-5,CASSSLQGGDYGYTF,TGTGCCAGCAGTTCCCTACAGGGGGGGGACTATGGCTACACCTTC
.,14,TRBD1,TRBJ2-5,TRBV9,CASSAGTAGGTQYF,TGTGCCAGCAGCGCTGGGACAGCCGGCGGGACCCAGTACTTC
few,14,TRBD2,TRBJ2-7,TRBV7-8,CASSLRLAGDEQYF,TGTGCCAGCAGCCTCCGACTAGCGGGAGACGAGCAGTACTTC
.,12,.,TRBJ2-5,TRBV12-3/TRBV12-4,CASRTPGETQYF,TGTGCCAGCCGTACACCCGGAGAGACCCAGTACTTC
.,15,.,TRBJ2-7,TRBV15,CATSRDQGLRGEQYF,TGTGCCACCAGCAGAGATCAGGGACTTAGGGGCGAGCAGTACTTC
few,14,.,TRBJ2-1,TRBV7-9,CASSFWTQRNEQFF,TGTGCCAGCAGCTTTTGGACGCAGAGAAATGAGCAGTTCTTC
few,16,TRBD2,TRBJ2-5,TRBV15,CATSRDALAGAETQYF,TGTGCCACCAGCAGAGATGCCCTAGCGGGAGCGGAGACCCAGTACTTC
.,15,.,TRBJ2-5,TRBV5-5,CASSLAGGGGETQYF,TGTGCCAGCAGCTTGGCCGGCGGGGGCGGAGAGACCCAGTACTTC
few,14,TRBD2,TRBJ2-7,TRBV10-1,CASSAQTSLYEQYF,TGCGCCAGCAGTGCACAGACTAGCCTATACGAGCAGTACTTC
few,14,TRBD2,TRBJ2-5,TRBV5-1,CASSPGRARETQYF,TGCGCCAGCAGCCCCGGGAGGGCGAGAGAGACCCAGTACTTC
few,16,TRBD2,TRBJ2-1,TRBV20-1,CSARDMTSRVLNEQFF,TGCAGTGCTAGAGACATGACTAGCCGGGTGTTGAATGAGCAGTTCTTC
few,19,TRBD2,TRBJ2-4,TRBV5-1,CASSFLGTGASASGPGEYF,TGCGCCAGCAGCTTTCTTGGGACTGGGGCCTCGGCTAGCGGGCCGGGAGAGTACTTC
.,16,.,TRBJ2-2,TRBV14,CASSQPTAINTGELFF,TGTGCCAGCAGCCAACCAACGGCGATCAACACCGGGGAGCTGTTTTTT
.,13,.,TRBJ2-1,TRBV4-2,CASRSGTVGEQFF,TGTGCCAGCAGGTCGGGGACGGTTGGAGAGCAGTTCTTC
.,14,.,TRBJ2-1,TRBV11-2,CASSTTGSYNEQFF,TGTGCCAGCAGCACCACAGGGTCCTACAATGAGCAGTTCTTC
few,14,.,TRBJ2-7,TRBV28,CASLSGGLGYEQYF,TGTGCCAGTTTGTCGGGCGGGTTAGGATACGAGCAGTACTTC
.,13,TRBD1,TRBJ1-2,TRBV7-9,CASTRGTNYGYTF,TGTGCCAGCACCAGGGGGACAAACTATGGCTACACCTTC
.,14,TRBD1,TRBJ1-2,TRBV7-2,CASSTRDRGHGYTF,TGTGCCAGCAGCACGAGGGACAGGGGGCATGGCTACACCTTC
.,17,.,TRBJ1-4,TRBV20-1,CSARGPFGHPDSEKLFF,TGCAGTGCTAGAGGACCCTTCGGACATCCCGACAGTGAAAAACTGTTTTTT
few,13,TRBD1,TRBJ2-7,TRBV20-1,CSAWDSQAYEQYF,TGCAGTGCCTGGGACAGTCAAGCCTACGAGCAGTACTTC
.,15,TRBD1,TRBJ2-2,TRBV7-7,CASSVTGGTTGELFF,TGTGCCAGCAGCGTTACAGGGGGCACGACCGGGGAGCTGTTTTTT
.,14,TRBD2,TRBJ2-5,TRBV6-2/TRBV6-3,CASRPLAGGETQYF,TGTGCCAGCAGGCCACTAGCGGGAGGGGAGACCCAGTACTTC